These 2 T cell receptor beta chains originate from one sample sequenced in a study of blood T cells in healthy people across ages. It was with a sample-barcoded 5' primer and a J-beta primer mix that a second PCR of roughly 7 to 11 cycles was run. Each CDR3 protein is one row after TCRdb ran MiXCR on the 5' RACE reads. The repertoire holds some 1.8 million distinct CDR3 sequences, with more than 35% as singletons. Sequences were obtained from blood. The receptors derive from a human donor in good health.

V usage is TRBV20-1 and J usage is TRBJ1-5; D gene unclear. Trimming stripped 6 bases from V and 4 bases from J, with 10 bases between. The CDR3 has 12 amino acids. Germline values: CDR1 DFQATT, CDR2 SNEGSKA (reference sequence). CDR3 residues: CSARYGNQPQHF. The CDR3, as DNA: TGCAGTGCCAGGTATGGAAATCAGCCCCAGCATTTT.

This clonotype came up a few times. The chain couples TRBV7-2 to TRBJ2-3; 9 bases match TRBD1. V dropped 5 bases and J dropped 0; count of bases not matched to a gene: 6. Germline loops: CDR1 SGHTA, CDR2 FQGNSA. This CDR3 is built from 16 residues. This chain's CDR3 is CASSKGTGYSTDTQYF. CDR3 bases: TGTGCCAGCAGCAAGGGGACAGGGTATAGCACAGATACGCAGTATTTT.